This TCR beta chain was recovered during a study of blood T cell repertoires in COVID-19. Looking at the study overall: Whether acute or convalescent, the COVID-19 samples came from the United States, Italy and Spain. From T cells, B-cell-depleted T cells, or PBMCs came the material, which was cDNA or gDNA.

This table comes from immunoSEQ multiplex PCR, and its TCRdb copy is limited to in-frame clones, with some not included. The sample carries under 350,000 clones, 75% to 95% recorded once. The germline V gene encodes CDR1 MNHNS and CDR2 SASEGT. The V gene end was trimmed by 1 base and the J gene end by 8 bases; junction bases not matched to a gene: 12. The CDR3 contains 17 residues. Seattle cases were enrolled at active infection and followed longitudinally. The V and J genes are TRBV6-1 and TRBJ1-4; 8 bases align to TRBD1. The source is a woman in her twenties or thirties with COVID-19, enrolled during active disease. Source material: peripheral blood. CDR3 loop: CASSEEGTGPGGEKLFF. The CDR3 coding sequence is TGTGCCAGCAGTGAAGAGGGGACAGGACCCGGTGGGGAAAAACTGTTTTTT.